This TCR beta chain was obtained from a study of CD8+CD57+ T cells in acquired aplastic anemia. The wider study: The DNA of sorted CD4+ and CD8+ cells averaged around 3 ug. Healthy-donor CD4+ cells averaged around 10 million reads. Regarding the study as a whole: No significant patient-versus-control difference appeared in CD8+ Simpson's diversity.

Between the trimmed V and J ends, which lost 2 bases and 3 bases, there was a span of 5 bases. CDR1 ENHRY and CDR2 SYGVKD come from the germline V gene. CDR3 length equals 12 residues. For CDR3 and TCR beta VDJ profiling, genomic DNA was the template used. From the reads, TCRdb called clonotypes with MiXCR, one entry per CDR3 protein. The table lists 150,000 or so distinct CDR3 sequences, about three fifths of them singletons. Only a few counts were recorded for this clonotype. Antigen unknown. V usage is TRBV10-3 and J usage is TRBJ2-7; tentatively, D is TRBD2 (5 bases). The source of this sequence is a human donor in good health. Sequenced: sorted CD4+, CD8+, or CD8+CD57+ T cells (not recorded which) from PBMCs. The CDR3, as DNA: TGTGCCATCAGTGAGGGAGGCTACGAGCAGTACTTC. It translates to CAISEGGYEQYF.